A selection of T cell receptor beta chains follows, all from one sample in a study of blood T cell repertoires in COVID-19. Repertoires were generated with immunoSEQ multiplex PCR, while TCRdb's copy carries only in-frame clones and drops some. The sample holds approximately 310,000 clones, 75% to 90% seen once. The sample comprised PBMCs or T cells enriched from blood (not recorded which). The receptors shown here come from a man between 60 and 75 years old who had recovered from COVID-19. The CDR3 runs from the conserved cysteine through the conserved F or W. A D gene is named only where the DNA matches it firmly. The size of a clone is reported for some rows only, either as once, few or many, or as a class for expanded clones.

>TRBJ2-5|TRBV27|TRBD2|-
TGTGCCAGCAGTTCGCTCCGACTAGCGGGAGAGGGGGAGACCCAGTACTTC
CASSSLRLAGEGETQYF
>TRBJ2-3|TRBV25-1|-|-
TGTGCCAGCAGCCCTAGATTGAGCACAGATACGCAGTATTTT
CASSPRLSTDTQYF
>TRBJ2-3|TRBV5-1|TRBD2|-
TGCGCCAGCAGCTTGAACGGCCCGGGGACTAGCTCAAATACGCAGTATTTT
CASSLNGPGTSSNTQYF
>TRBJ2-7|TRBV2|-|-
TGTGCCAGCAGTGCCACTAGTTTCCACGAGCAGTACTTC
CASSATSFHEQYF
>TRBJ1-2|TRBV10-3|-|few
TGTGCCACAAGACAGGATTTAAACTATGGCTACACCTTC
CATRQDLNYGYTF
>TRBJ2-5|TRBV7-3|TRBD2|-
TGTGCCAGCAGCTTGGGACTAGCGGGGGGCTTAGAGACCCAGTACTTC
CASSLGLAGGLETQYF
>TRBJ1-6|TRBV7-9|TRBD1|-
TGTGCCAGCAGCTCGGACAGGGGACCCTCACCCCTCCACTTT
CASSSDRGPSPLHF
>TRBJ2-1|TRBV5-4|TRBD2|-
TGTGCCAGCAGCTTCCTCTCCACTAGCGGGAGAGCAAATGAGCAGTTCTTC
CASSFLSTSGRANEQFF
>TRBJ1-4|TRBV3-1/TRBV3-2|TRBD1|-
TGTGCCAGCAGCCTCACGACAGGGGGCGATGAAAAACTGTTTTTT
CASSLTTGGDEKLFF
>TRBJ2-3|TRBV2|-|-
TGTGCCAGCAGTCCCAGAGGTAACACAGATACGCAGTATTTT
CASSPRGNTDTQYF
>TRBJ2-1|TRBV7-2|-|once
TGTGCCAGCAGCTCACAAGGATATGGGCTTCAGGAGCAGTTCTTC
CASSSQGYGLQEQFF
>TRBJ2-1|TRBV7-9|-|-
TGTGCCAGCAGCTTAGATCCTAGCGCCATTCTCCAGTTCTTC
CASSLDPSAILQFF
>TRBJ2-3|TRBV5-6|TRBD1|-
TGTGCCAGCAGCTTGGTGGGACAGGGTACAGATACGCAGTATTTT
CASSLVGQGTDTQYF
>TRBJ2-2|TRBV10-1|TRBD2|once
TGCGCCAGCAGACAGCGGGAGTCCGGCGGGGAGCTGTTTTTT
CASRQRESGGELFF
>TRBJ2-5|TRBV18|-|-
TGTGCCAGCTCACCCTTTACAGGCATGGAGACCCAGTACTTC
CASSPFTGMETQYF
>TRBJ1-1|TRBV27|TRBD1|-
TGTGCCAGCAGTCCATACGACAGGGGGAACACTGAAGCTTTCTTT
CASSPYDRGNTEAFF
>TRBJ1-5|TRBV24-1|-|-
TGTGCCACCAGTGAGGGACACAATCTTCCACAGCCCCAGCATTTT
CATSEGHNLPQPQHF
>TRBJ1-2|TRBV6-4|-|-
TGTGCCAGCAGTGACGCACCCGACACCGTGATCGATGGCTACACCTTC
CASSDAPDTVIDGYTF
>TRBJ1-1|TRBV3-1/TRBV3-2|-|-
TGTGCCAGCGTACAGGGTGGGTTCACTGAAGCTTTCTTT
CASVQGGFTEAFF
>TRBJ1-2|TRBV7-2|-|-
TGTGCCAGCAGCTTATCCCCTGTTAACTATGGCTACACCTTC
CASSLSPVNYGYTF
>TRBJ2-3|TRBV30|-|once
TGTGCCTGGAGTATTGGCGGGACGTGGTATACGCAGTATTTT
CAWSIGGTWYTQYF
>TRBJ2-5|TRBV5-5|-|-
TGTGCCAGCACCAGGGGGGCGGGGGAGACCCAGTACTTC
CASTRGAGETQYF
>TRBJ2-7|TRBV12-3/TRBV12-4|-|-
TGTGCCAGCAGTTTGACTACCTACGAGCAGTACTTC
CASSLTTYEQYF
>TRBJ1-2|TRBV5-1|-|-
TGCGCCAGCAGCTTGGATGTTCGCTATGGCTACACCTTC
CASSLDVRYGYTF
>TRBJ1-5|TRBV11-2|-|-
TGTGCCAGCAGCTTAGATTCGGGATTTCAGCCCCAGCATTTT
CASSLDSGFQPQHF
>TRBJ1-2|TRBV5-1|TRBD1|once
TGCGCCAGCAGCTTGGAGGTCGTGAGGGGGCGCGGCTATGGCTACACCTTC
CASSLEVVRGRGYGYTF
>TRBJ1-3|TRBV7-2|TRBD1|once
TGTGCCAGCAGACGTGACAGGGCCGGAAACACCATATATTTT
CASRRDRAGNTIYF
>TRBJ2-7|TRBV6-5|TRBD2|-
TGTGCCAGCAGTTACAGCGGACTAGCGGTTGGCGAGCAGTACTTC
CASSYSGLAVGEQYF
>TRBJ2-7|TRBV18|TRBD1|-
TGTGCCAGCTCACCAGGACAGGGCATATACTACGAGCAGTACTTC
CASSPGQGIYYEQYF
>TRBJ1-4|TRBV20-1|-|-
TGCAGTGCTAGTCAGACAGGCTCGAATGAAAAACTGTTTTTT
CSASQTGSNEKLFF
>TRBJ2-1|TRBV7-9|-|-
TGTGCCAGCACCATCCAGTCGCCTGGTGAGCAGTTCTTC
CASTIQSPGEQFF
>TRBJ1-4|TRBV7-2|-|-
TGTGCCAGCAGCTTAGTCGCAGGGTCGGCGGAACTGTTTTTT
CASSLVAGSAELFF
>TRBJ2-7|TRBV10-3|TRBD2|-
TGTGCCATCAATCGGACTAGCGGGAGGAAGTTGACCTACGAGCAGTACTTC
CAINRTSGRKLTYEQYF
>TRBJ1-6|TRBV9|TRBD1|-
TGTGCCAGCAGTATTCTCCCGGGACAGGGAAGTTCACCCCTCCACTTT
CASSILPGQGSSPLHF
>TRBJ1-1|TRBV9|-|-
TGTGCCAGCAGCGTAGCTTCGGGAACTGAAGCTTTCTTT
CASSVASGTEAFF
>TRBJ2-1|TRBV15|TRBD1|-
TGTGCCACTACCTTCCGAGGGACAGCGCCGAATGAGCAGTTCTTC
CATTFRGTAPNEQFF
>TRBJ2-1|TRBV6-5|-|-
TGTGCCAGCAGTTACTCAGCTAGCGTAAGCTACAATGAGCAGTTCTTC
CASSYSASVSYNEQFF
>TRBJ2-6|TRBV19|-|once
TGTGCCAGTAGTATATCGGTGACTGGGGCCAACGTCCTGACTTTC
CASSISVTGANVLTF
>TRBJ1-5|TRBV27|TRBD1|-
TGTGCCAGCAGTCCCGGGACAGGTAGCAATCAGCCCCAGCATTTT
CASSPGTGSNQPQHF
>TRBJ2-5|TRBV15|-|-
TGTGCCACCAGCAGAGCGACACGACAAGAGACCCAGTACTTC
CATSRATRQETQYF
>TRBJ1-1|TRBV12-3/TRBV12-4|-|-
TGTGCCACTCTAGGACAGAAGAACACTGAAGCTTTCTTT
CATLGQKNTEAFF
>TRBJ2-1|TRBV15|-|-
TGTGCCACCAGCAGGACCTTACCACTAGACAATGAGCAGTTCTTC
CATSRTLPLDNEQFF
>TRBJ2-4|TRBV6-5|TRBD1|-
TGTGCCAGCAGCGCCGGGACAGGGTGGAACATTCAGTACTTC
CASSAGTGWNIQYF
>TRBJ1-2|TRBV20-1|TRBD1|-
TGCAGTGCTAGTTCAACGGGACAGATTAACTATGGCTACACCTTC
CSASSTGQINYGYTF
>TRBJ2-7|TRBV28|TRBD1|-
TGTGCCAGCAGTTTCCCGCAGGGGGCCTCCTACGAGCAGTACTTC
CASSFPQGASYEQYF
>TRBJ2-7|TRBV19|TRBD2|-
TGTGCCAGTACCCCTACCGGTACGGGAGGATGGCACGAGCAGTACTTC
CASTPTGTGGWHEQYF
>TRBJ1-3|TRBV11-2|TRBD1|few
TGTGCCAGCAGCCCGACAGGGAATGGAAACACCATATATTTT
CASSPTGNGNTIYF
>TRBJ2-2|TRBV4-1|-|-
TGCGCCAGCAGCACCCGTAGGACAGCGAACACCGGGGAGCTGTTTTTT
CASSTRRTANTGELFF